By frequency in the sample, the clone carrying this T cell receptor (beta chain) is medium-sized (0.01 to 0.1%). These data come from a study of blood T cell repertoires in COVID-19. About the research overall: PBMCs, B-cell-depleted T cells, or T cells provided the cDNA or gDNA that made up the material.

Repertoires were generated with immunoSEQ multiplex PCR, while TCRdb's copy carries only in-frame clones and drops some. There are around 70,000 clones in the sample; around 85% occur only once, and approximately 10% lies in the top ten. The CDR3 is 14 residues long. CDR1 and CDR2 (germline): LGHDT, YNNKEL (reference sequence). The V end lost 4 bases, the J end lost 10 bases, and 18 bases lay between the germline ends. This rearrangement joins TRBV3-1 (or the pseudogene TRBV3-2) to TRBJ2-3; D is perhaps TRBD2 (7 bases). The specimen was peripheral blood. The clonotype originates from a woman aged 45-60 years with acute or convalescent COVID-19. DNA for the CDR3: TGTGCCAGCAGCCTGGGGGAGGGGGGATCGTCGCAGTATTTT. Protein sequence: CASSLGEGGSSQYF.